The 10 T cell receptor beta chains given below trace back to one sample, sequenced in a study of shared T cell receptors in the human thymus. Measured with immunoSEQ multiplex PCR; TCRdb has only the in-frame clones, and not every one. Of hundreds of thousands of clones listed, 70% to 90% are singletons. These records were also assigned to another study, of human thymus T cells.

Sequencing input: thymocytes. These receptors came from a boy under three years old with a congenital heart defect.

V is TRBV2 and J is TRBJ2-7; 9 bases align to TRBD1. CDR1 is SNHLY and CDR2 is FYNNEI in the germline V gene. The V gene end was trimmed by 8 bases and the J gene end by 2 bases; junction bases not matched to a gene: 10. The CDR3 has 15 amino acids. CDR3 region: CASGNRGPPPYEQYF. CDR3 bases: TGTGCCAGCGGCAACAGGGGGCCTCCCCCCTACGAGCAGTACTTC. The full variable domain, its missing parts supplied by reference TRBV2 and TRBJ2-7, is EPEVTQTPSHQVTQMGQEVILRCVPISNHLYFYWYRQILGQKVEFLVSFYNNEISEKSEIFDDQFSVERPDGSNFTLKIRSTKLEDSAMYFCASGNRGPPPYEQYFGPGTRLTVT.

The chain couples TRBV27 to TRBJ2-5, with D uncertain. CDR1 is MNHEY, CDR2 SMNVEV, per germline (reference sequence). Trimming took 5 bases from V and 5 from J, leaving 21 bases between them. The CDR3 is 16 residues long. Here the CDR3 reads CASSPRVGVIEETQYF. Written as DNA, the CDR3 is TGTGCCAGCAGTCCCCGGGTCGGCGTTATAGAGGAGACCCAGTACTTC.

This rearrangement joins TRBV10-3 to TRBJ1-5, with 7 nucleotides matching TRBD1. Trimming removed 5 bases from V and 4 bases from J; junction bases left unmatched: 5. The CDR3 contains 14 residues. Germline CDR1 and CDR2: ENHRY and SYGVKD. CDR3 bases: TGTGCCATCAGTCAGGGGGTCGGGAATCAGCCCCAGCATTTT. It yields the protein CAISQGVGNQPQHF.

This clone was picked up one time. This chain connects TRBV2 to TRBJ2-3; D remains unclear. V lost 9 bases, J lost 3 bases, and 4 bases lay in between. The CDR3 consists of 10 residues. Looked up from germline, CDR1 is SNHLY and CDR2 is FYNNEI. CDR3 sequence: CARRTDTQYF. The CDR3 DNA follows: TGTGCCAGGAGGACAGATACGCAGTATTTT.

The chain links TRBV5-6 to TRBJ2-6; no firm D call. The germline gives CDR1 SGHDT, CDR2 YYEEEE. V lost 0 bases and J lost 0, with 7 bases in between. This CDR3 is built from 16 residues. CDR3 sequence (DNA): TGTGCCAGCAGCTTGGATGGAGCCTCTGGGGCCAACGTCCTGACTTTC. Its translation is CASSLDGASGANVLTF.

The chain is built from TRBV7-8 and TRBJ2-7, with 7 nucleotides matching TRBD1. The CDR3 has 13 residues. CDR1 and CDR2 (germline): SGHVS, FQNEAQ. Germline trimming cut 5 bases from V and 5 bases from J; bases unmatched to any gene: 6. The CDR3 sequence: CASSPDRDDEQYF. In DNA, the CDR3 is TGTGCCAGCAGCCCCGACAGGGACGACGAGCAGTACTTC.

The chain employs TRBV29-1 and TRBJ2-1; 7 nucleotides match TRBD1. Germline V gene data show CDR1 as SQVTM and CDR2 as ANQGSEA. V shed 6 bases, J shed 0 bases, and the junction held 11 bases outside the gene matches. The CDR3 spans 16 residues. The CDR3 nucleotides read TGCAGCGTGCAAAGACAGGGCATCCGCTCCTACAATGAGCAGTTCTTC. It is translated as CSVQRQGIRSYNEQFF.

The chain couples TRBV6-5 to TRBJ2-1; no definite D call. Trimming removed 0 bases at V and 3 bases at J, with 12 bases between. CDR1 is MNHEY and CDR2 is SVGAGI in the germline V gene. The CDR3 is made up of 16 amino acids. CDR3 DNA: TGTGCCAGCAGTTACTCGAGGCGGTTTGACTACAATGAGCAGTTCTTC. It yields the protein CASSYSRRFDYNEQFF.

The V call is TRBV2, the J call TRBJ2-3, with 7 nucleotides matching TRBD2. This CDR3 is 15 amino acids long. Germline assignment: CDR1 SNHLY and CDR2 FYNNEI. V shed 4 bases, J shed 2 bases, and the junction held 6 bases outside the gene matches. The CDR3 coding sequence is TGTGCCAGCAGTGGCCCTAGCGGTCCCACAGATACGCAGTATTTT. This gives the protein CASSGPSGPTDTQYF.

J is TRBJ1-2 and V is TRBV7-9; TRBD1 is a possible D gene (6 bases). The V and J ends lost 5 bases and 8 bases respectively, with 9 bases between them. Germline V gene lookup returns CDR1 SEHNR and CDR2 FQNEAQ (reference sequence). This CDR3 contains 11 residues. CDR3 DNA sequence: TGTGCCAGCAGCGCGGGGGCAGGCTACACCTTC. Protein sequence: CASSAGAGYTF.